This entry lists 6 T cell receptor beta chains sequenced from one sample in a study of cytomegalovirus exposure and HLA in healthy donors. PCR amplification relied on 60 Vbeta primers (plus 13 Jbeta primers). This table comes from immunoSEQ multiplex PCR, and its TCRdb copy is limited to in-frame clones, with some not included. The table lists 130,000 to 150,000 clones, around three quarters of them singletons, with about 6.7% in the top ten. The source material was PBMCs. The source is a woman in her 40s in good health and CMV-seropositive.

This chain uses TRBV2 with TRBJ1-1; D gene uncertain. The ends were cut back, 6 bases at V and 1 base at J, with 6 bases in the middle. Germline V gene data show CDR1 as SNHLY and CDR2 as FYNNEI. The CDR3 extends over 12 amino acids. This CDR3 reads CASRYTNTEAFF. The DNA for the CDR3 is TGTGCCAGCAGATACACGAACACTGAAGCTTTCTTT.

The V and J genes are TRBV9 and TRBJ2-7; 9 bases align to TRBD1. V shed 3 bases and J 2 bases; nucleotides not matched to a gene: 6. The CDR3 runs to 15 residues. Germline lookup yields CDR1 SGDLS and CDR2 YYNGEE. CDR3 loop: CASSAYRDRAYEQYF. The CDR3 DNA follows: TGTGCCAGCAGCGCTTACCGGGACAGGGCCTACGAGCAGTACTTC.

The chain links TRBV6-5 to TRBJ1-2, with a possible D match to TRBD1 (6 bases). Germline V CDR1 and CDR2: MNHEY, SVGAGI. This CDR3 is 10 amino acids long. V dropped 8 bases and J dropped 8 bases, with 9 bases sitting between them. CDR3 protein: CASGGDGYTF. The CDR3 DNA follows: TGTGCCAGCGGGGGCGACGGCTACACCTTC.

The gene calls are TRBV7-9 and TRBJ1-2; D might be TRBD1 (5 bases). The CDR3 sequence is 14 residues long. V was pared by 2 bases and J by 3 bases, with 10 bases between. Germline V gene lookup returns CDR1 SEHNR and CDR2 FQNEAQ (reference sequence). This CDR3 is CASSLRGADYGYTF. CDR3 coding DNA: TGTGCCAGCAGCTTAAGGGGTGCAGACTATGGCTACACCTTC. Full variable domain (outside the CDR3, taken from reference TRBV7-9 and TRBJ1-2): DTGVSQNPRHKITKRGQNVTFRCDPISEHNRLYWYRQTLGQGPEFLTYFQNEAQLEKSRLLSDRFSAERPKGSFSTLEIQRTEQGDSAMYLCASSLRGADYGYTFGSGTRLTVV.

This chain connects TRBV5-1 to TRBJ2-7, with 9 bases that match TRBD1. With 0 bases clipped from V and 3 bases from J, the junction kept 7 bases outside the gene matches. This CDR3 has 16 residues. Germline V gene sequence: CDR1 SGHRS, CDR2 YFSETQ. This CDR3 is CASSLVTGTGNYEQYF. CDR3 DNA: TGCGCCAGCAGCTTGGTAACCGGGACAGGGAACTACGAGCAGTACTTC.

This clone has just one count. The J gene is TRBJ1-2, the V gene TRBV6-5; 11 bases fit TRBD1. Germline CDR1 is MNHEY and CDR2 is SVGAGI. With V trimmed by 5 bases and J by 8 bases, 1 base remained unmatched. This CDR3 has 12 amino acids. The CDR3 spells CASSRTGGGYTF. In nucleotides, the CDR3 is TGTGCCAGCAGTCGGACAGGGGGCGGCTACACCTTC.